What follows are 10 T cell receptor beta chains derived from one specimen sequenced in a study of cytomegalovirus exposure and HLA in healthy donors. PCR was performed using 60 Vbeta and 13 Jbeta primers. Some clones are missing from TCRdb's copy, which holds only in-frame ones; the method was immunoSEQ multiplex PCR. The sample has about 190,000 clones, roughly 87% seen once. The material sequenced was PBMCs. All receptors derive from a boy younger than 10 in good health and CMV-seronegative.

Concerning this clone: This specimen includes other DNA sequences encoding the same CDR3. The chain links TRBV27 to TRBJ2-7; D may be TRBD2 (6 bases). The V gene's germline CDR1 is MNHEY and CDR2 SMNVEV (reference sequence). Trimming shortened V by 5 bases and J by 3 bases, and 11 bases separated the two germline ends. This CDR3 contains 13 residues. CDR3 sequence reads: CASSGGSNYEQYF. CDR3 nucleotide sequence: TGTGCCAGCAGTGGGGGGAGTAACTACGAGCAGTACTTC.

This clone was picked up one time. This chain uses TRBV6-5 with TRBJ2-7, with 12 nucleotides matching TRBD2. V shed 2 bases, J shed 1 base, and the junction held 3 bases outside the gene matches. Per the germline V gene, CDR1 is MNHEY and CDR2 is SVGAGI. There are 16 residues in the CDR3. Here the CDR3 reads CASSYVGLAGSYEQYF. Written as DNA, the CDR3 is TGTGCCAGCAGTTACGTGGGACTAGCGGGTTCCTACGAGCAGTACTTC.

V is TRBV19 and J is TRBJ1-2; possibly TRBD1 for D (6 bases). The CDR3 runs to 14 residues. V was cut by 6 bases and J by 7 bases, with 18 bases left in between. The germline gives CDR1 LNHDA, CDR2 SQIVND (reference sequence). CDR3 DNA sequence: TGTGCCAGTAGCCTTCTCGACAGGTCCGGTGGCTACACCTTC. This codes for CASSLLDRSGGYTF.

This sequence joins TRBV27 and TRBJ2-7, with TRBD2 matching over 16 bases. Germline CDR1 is MNHEY and CDR2 is SMNVEV (reference sequence). The CDR3 consists of 16 residues. J gave up 6 bases and V 3 bases, and 5 bases lay outside the gene matches. The CDR3 bases are TGTGCCAGCAGTTTCAAGGGACTAGCGGGAGGGTTCGAGCAGTACTTC. This sequence encodes CASSFKGLAGGFEQYF.

The CDR3 DNA is TGTGCCAGCACGGGGGGGAAATGGAACACTGAAGCTTTCTTT. This sequence encodes CASTGGKWNTEAFF. The chain combines TRBV28 with TRBJ1-1; D might be TRBD1 (5 bases). Germline V gene data show CDR1 as MDHEN and CDR2 as SYDVKM. V shed 7 bases and J shed 1 base, with 13 bases lying between them. CDR3 length: 14 residues.

This clone turned up a few times. V is TRBV6-6 and J is TRBJ2-1; 7 bases are a match to TRBD1. The CDR3 is 16 residues long. The trim removed 7 bases at V and 8 bases at J, leaving 17 bases unmatched. Germline CDR1 MNHNY, CDR2 SVGAGI (reference sequence). The CDR3 loop is CASNPTLGRGSDEQFF. CDR3 nucleotides: TGTGCCAGCAACCCGACCCTCGGCAGGGGGAGCGATGAGCAGTTCTTC.

This chain joins TRBV6-5 and TRBJ2-7, with D tentatively TRBD1 (5 bases). From germline, CDR1 is MNHEY and CDR2 SVGAGI. V lost 3 bases to trimming and J lost 2 bases, with 8 bases between them. The CDR3 totals 13 residues. The CDR3 DNA follows: TGTGCCAGCAGTTATGGCAGGGCCTACGAGCAGTACTTC. It encodes CASSYGRAYEQYF.

This chain connects TRBV6-1 to TRBJ1-2; no definite D call. Germline V CDR1 and CDR2: MNHNS, SASEGT. With 2 bases removed from V and 7 bases from J, the gap between germline ends came to 17 bases. This CDR3 region has 15 residues. This CDR3 is CASSEYGTKASGYTF. CDR3 sequence (DNA): TGTGCCAGCAGTGAATACGGCACTAAAGCAAGTGGCTACACCTTC.

The V gene is TRBV4-1, the J gene TRBJ2-5; 9 nucleotides line up with TRBD1. The J call may be mistaken, given a closer DNA end match to TRBJ2-7. CDR3 length equals 15 residues. CDR1 and CDR2 (germline): MGHRA, YSYEKL. In DNA form, the CDR3 reads TGCGCCAGCAGCCAGGGACAGGGAATTCTCTACGAGCAGTACTTC. Protein: CASSQGQGILYEQYF.

The CDR3 coding sequence is TGTGCCTCCTCGTGGTCGGTAGCTAATGAAAAACTGTTTTTT. This sequence encodes CASSWSVANEKLFF. The rearrangement joins TRBV19 to TRBJ1-4; no definite D call. The CDR3 runs to 14 residues. The germline gives CDR1 LNHDA, CDR2 SQIVND (reference sequence). Deletions cut 11 bases from V and 3 bases from J, with 16 bases between.